A single sample is the source of the 31 T cell receptor beta chains below, sequenced in a study of blood T cell repertoires in COVID-19. Clones were read by immunoSEQ multiplex PCR, and TCRdb kept only the in-frame ones, dropping some. The sample lists about 280,000 clones; around 88% were seen once. The material sequenced was peripheral blood. Source of these receptors: a woman aged 25 to 39 who had recovered from COVID-19.

The CDR3 protein is CASSPRLDSLDEQYF. CDR3 sequence (DNA): TGCGCCAGCAGCCCCCGATTGGACAGTCTCGACGAGCAGTACTTC. This rearrangement joins TRBV4-3 to TRBJ2-7; D is perhaps TRBD1 (6 bases). CDR3 length: 15 residues. Germline V gives CDR1 LGHNA, CDR2 YSLEER. Trimming pared 4 bases from V and 5 bases from J, leaving 18 bases between.

The chain links TRBV5-6 to TRBJ1-2, with TRBD1 matching over 7 bases. V lost 4 bases and J lost 4; bases outside the gene matches: 7. The CDR3 spans 14 residues. Germline V gene sequence: CDR1 SGHDT, CDR2 YYEEEE. Here the CDR3 DNA reads TGTGCCAGCAGCGCGACAGGGTTGGGCTATGGCTACACCTTC. Translating it yields CASSATGLGYGYTF.

A few counts support this clone. The chain combines TRBV19 with TRBJ1-6; D possibly corresponds to TRBD1 (5 bases). V was pared by 6 bases and J by 9 bases, with 9 bases between. CDR1 LNHDA and CDR2 SQIVND come from the germline V gene (reference sequence). The CDR3 contains 12 residues. Written as DNA, the CDR3 is TGTGCCAGTAGGGCAGGGTTTTCACCCCTCCACTTT. Translated: CASRAGFSPLHF.

The V gene is TRBV6-2 or TRBV6-3, the J gene TRBJ2-7; D is perhaps TRBD1 (6 bases). V gave up 0 bases and J gave up 3 bases, with 15 bases separating them. Germline CDR1 MNHEY, CDR2 SVGEGT. CDR3 size: 16 residues. The CDR3 nucleotides read TGTGCCAGCAGTTACTCGGGTCAGGGGCTAAACTACGAGCAGTACTTC. Protein sequence: CASSYSGQGLNYEQYF.

The J gene is TRBJ1-2, the V gene TRBV7-3; D is undetermined. The CDR3 is made up of 13 amino acids. V lost 4 bases and J 8 bases, leaving 14 bases between the germline ends. The germline CDR1 and CDR2 sequences are SGHTA and FQGTGA. In nucleotides, the CDR3 is TGTGCCAGCAGCTCCGCGGGAGGGAACGGCTACACCTTC. Translated: CASSSAGGNGYTF.

A single count supports this clone. The chain has TRBV5-4 and TRBJ1-2; maybe TRBD1 (5 bases). The CDR3 runs 14 residues. Germline V gene lookup returns CDR1 SGHNT and CDR2 YYREEE (reference sequence). Trimming pared 5 bases from V and 6 bases from J, leaving 17 bases between. The CDR3 nucleotides are TGTGCCAGCAGTCAGAGGAGGGGCGCGGATGGCTACACCTTC. Translation gives CASSQRRGADGYTF.

V gene TRBV6-2 or TRBV6-3 combines with J gene TRBJ2-7; 9 bases align to TRBD2. This CDR3 region has 17 residues. Trimming took 0 bases from V and 2 from J; bases not matched to a gene: 8. CDR1 MNHEY and CDR2 SVGEGT come from the germline V gene. CDR3 amino acids: CASSYSRKAGGPYEQYF. The CDR3 nucleotides read TGTGCCAGCAGTTACTCAAGGAAAGCGGGAGGACCCTACGAGCAGTACTTC.

This chain's CDR3 is CASQEDNYNEQFF. As DNA, the CDR3 is TGCGCCAGCCAAGAGGACAACTACAATGAGCAGTTCTTC. The chain employs TRBV5-1 and TRBJ2-1; a possible D gene is TRBD1 (5 bases). The germline V gene encodes CDR1 SGHRS and CDR2 YFSETQ. CDR3 size: 13 residues. The ends were cut back, 7 bases at V and 3 bases at J, with 11 bases in the middle. Full variable domain (rest looked up from reference TRBV5-1 and TRBJ2-1): KAGVTQTPRYLIKTRGQQVTLSCSPISGHRSVSWYQQTPGQGLQFLFEYFSETQRNKGNFPGRFSGRQFSNSRSEMNVSTLELGDSALYLCASQEDNYNEQFFGPGTRLTVL.

The rearrangement uses TRBV6-1 and TRBJ2-5; D gene uncertain. Germline-derived CDR1 and CDR2 are MNHNS and SASEGT. V lost 1 base and J lost 2, with 8 bases in between. This CDR3 region has 14 residues. Here the CDR3 DNA reads TGTGCCAGCAGTGAAGTCAGGATACAAGAGACCCAGTACTTC. Residues: CASSEVRIQETQYF.

This clone was detected a few times. J is TRBJ2-6 and V is TRBV2, with D possibly matching TRBD1 (6 bases). CDR3 length equals 15 residues. From germline, CDR1 is SNHLY and CDR2 FYNNEI. The V and J ends lost 5 bases and 2 bases respectively, with 10 bases between them. CDR3 coding DNA: TGTGCCAGCAGTAGGGGGATCGCTGGGGCCAACGTCCTGACTTTC. Its translation: CASSRGIAGANVLTF.

The chain carries TRBV28 and TRBJ1-6; 8 bases map to TRBD1. The CDR3 loop spans 15 amino acids. Germline V gene data show CDR1 as MDHEN and CDR2 as SYDVKM. J gave up 7 bases and V 7 bases, and 9 bases lay outside the gene matches. The CDR3, as DNA: TGTGCCAGCACTAACGACAGGGGTAGGAATTCACCCCTCCACTTT. This gives the protein CASTNDRGRNSPLHF.

This clone came up many times. This chain connects TRBV5-1 to TRBJ1-1, with D unresolved. The CDR3 runs 15 residues. The germline V and J ends were trimmed by 0 bases and 4 bases, with 13 bases remaining between them. Germline V CDR1 and CDR2: SGHRS, YFSETQ. The CDR3 DNA sequence: TGCGCCAGCAGCTTGGCCCCGGGGTCGAGCACTGAAGCTTTCTTT. As protein: CASSLAPGSSTEAFF.

The chain links TRBV27 to TRBJ2-3; no definite D call. This CDR3 spans 12 amino acids. V shed 5 bases and J shed 4 bases, with 7 bases lying between them. Germline CDR1 is MNHEY and CDR2 is SMNVEV (reference sequence). CDR3 DNA sequence: TGTGCCAGCAGTCCCTCGGCAGATACGCAGTATTTT. Its protein product is CASSPSADTQYF.

The chain joins TRBV25-1 to TRBJ2-1, with a tentative D call TRBD1 (6 bases). V lost 7 bases to trimming and J lost 10 bases, with 20 bases between them. This CDR3 is 14 amino acids long. Germline V lookup: CDR1 MGHDK, CDR2 SYGVNS. The DNA for the CDR3 is TGTGCCAGCACCCCCGACAGGCCGTCATCCGAGCAGTTCTTC. Translation gives CASTPDRPSSEQFF.

The chain combines TRBV6-5 with TRBJ1-6, with D tentatively TRBD1 (5 bases). The V end was cut by 0 bases, the J end by 11 bases, with 11 bases between. The CDR3 is 14 residues long. The germline gives CDR1 MNHEY, CDR2 SVGAGI. The CDR3 bases are TGTGCCAGCAGTTACTCCAGGGATTCGGCACCCCTCCACTTT. This codes for CASSYSRDSAPLHF.

The V call is TRBV30, the J call TRBJ2-7; maybe TRBD2 (5 bases). The CDR3 contains 17 residues. From germline, CDR1 is GTSNPN and CDR2 SVGIG (reference sequence). The V end lost 2 bases, the J end lost 0 bases, and 20 bases lay between the germline ends. The CDR3 DNA follows: TGTGCCTGGAGTATCCCCGGAGGACCTATAAGCTCCTACGAGCAGTACTTC. The encoded protein is CAWSIPGGPISSYEQYF. Variable domain in full (rest from reference TRBV30 and TRBJ2-7): SQTIHQWPATLVQPVGSPLSLECTVEGTSNPNLYWYRQAAGRGLQLLFYSVGIGQISSEVPQNLSASRPQDRQFILSSKKLLLSDSGFYLCAWSIPGGPISSYEQYFGPGTRLTVT.

There are a few counts of this clone. The chain is built from TRBV19 and TRBJ2-2; 12 nucleotides match TRBD2. The ends lost 5 bases at V and 4 bases at J; junction bases unmatched: 5. The CDR3 has 16 amino acids. Germline CDR1 reads LNHDA; CDR2 reads SQIVND (reference sequence). The CDR3 DNA is TGTGCCAGTAGTCCGCGGGGACTAGCGGGCACCGGGGAGCTGTTTTTT. Translated: CASSPRGLAGTGELFF.

CDR3 residues: CASSEPKIRTGGREQYF. In nucleotides, the CDR3 is TGTGCCAGCAGTGAACCGAAAATCCGGACAGGGGGTCGGGAGCAGTACTTC. The V gene is TRBV2, the J gene TRBJ2-7, with 10 nucleotides matching TRBD1. Germline values: CDR1 SNHLY, CDR2 FYNNEI. The CDR3 consists of 17 residues. V was pared by 2 bases and J by 7 bases, with 14 bases of the junction left unmatched.

A single count supports this clone. The genes are TRBV19 and TRBJ1-3; D not certain. V dropped 5 bases and J dropped 0 bases, with 11 bases sitting between them. Germline CDR1 reads LNHDA; CDR2 reads SQIVND (reference sequence). The CDR3 is 15 amino acids. In DNA, the CDR3 is TGTGCCAGTAGTCCCCAGGCCAGCTCTGGAAACACCATATATTTT. It is translated as CASSPQASSGNTIYF.

The chain recombines TRBV4-2 with TRBJ2-7, with 10 nucleotides matching TRBD1. The ends lost 4 bases at V and 2 bases at J; junction bases unmatched: 5. The germline V gene encodes CDR1 LGHNA and CDR2 YNFKEQ. This CDR3 spans 15 amino acids. CDR3 in amino acids: CASSRGDRGAYEQYF. In nucleotides, the CDR3 is TGTGCCAGCAGCCGAGGGGACAGGGGCGCCTACGAGCAGTACTTC.

The DNA for the CDR3 is TGTGCCAGCACGGGGATAAAAGCGAGTCAGCCCCAGCATTTT. Translated: CASTGIKASQPQHF. The chain links TRBV6-5 to TRBJ1-5; D is unresolved. The V end lost 7 bases, the J end lost 6 bases, and 16 bases lay between the germline ends. Germline CDR1 reads MNHEY; CDR2 reads SVGAGI. The CDR3 covers 14 residues.

The chain uses TRBV6-5 and TRBJ1-1; D possibly corresponds to TRBD1 (6 bases). This CDR3 comprises 13 residues. Germline V gives CDR1 MNHEY, CDR2 SVGAGI. V shed 6 bases and J shed 5 bases, with 13 bases lying between them. Here the CDR3 reads CASRLNRDTEAFF. In DNA, the CDR3 is TGTGCCAGCAGACTTAACAGGGATACTGAAGCTTTCTTT.

The gene calls are TRBV3-1 (or the pseudogene TRBV3-2) and TRBJ1-2; 7 bases are a match to TRBD1. This CDR3 comprises 17 residues. The V and J ends lost 4 bases and 2 bases, in that order; junction bases with no gene match: 13. CDR1 and CDR2 (germline): LGHDT, YNNKEL (reference sequence). CDR3 coding DNA: TGTGCCAGCAGCCCATATACCGGGACAGAAGGGAACTATGGCTACACCTTC. It translates to CASSPYTGTEGNYGYTF.

This clone occurred once. V is TRBV10-3 and J is TRBJ2-4; D is unresolved. Per germline, CDR1 ENHRY and CDR2 SYGVKD. V was trimmed by 3 bases and J by 7 bases, leaving 16 bases between them. This CDR3 has 15 amino acids. The CDR3 loop is CAISDTALKENIQYF. DNA of the CDR3: TGTGCCATCAGTGACACGGCCCTAAAGGAGAACATTCAGTACTTC.

The rearrangement joins TRBV5-4 to TRBJ1-1, with a possible D match to TRBD1 (5 bases). This CDR3 is built from 15 residues. V was cut by 4 bases and J by 4 bases, with 17 bases left in between. The V gene's germline CDR1 is SGHNT and CDR2 YYREEE (reference sequence). DNA of the CDR3: TGTGCCAGCAGCCCCCCAGGGACTGCCTCCACTGAAGCTTTCTTT. Translation: CASSPPGTASTEAFF.

The chain employs TRBV28 and TRBJ2-7, with D perhaps TRBD1 (5 bases). The length of the CDR3 is 14 residues. Germline V CDR1 and CDR2: MDHEN, SYDVKM. V shed 5 bases and J shed 0 bases, with 11 bases lying between them. As DNA, the CDR3 is TGTGCCAGCAGTAGTGGGGCGATCTCCTACGAGCAGTACTTC. It is translated as CASSSGAISYEQYF. Looking up the rest from reference TRBV28 and TRBJ2-7 gives the full variable domain: DVKVTQSSRYLVKRTGEKVFLECVQDMDHENMFWYRQDPGLGLRLIYFSYDVKMKEKGDIPEGYSVSREKKERFSLILESASTNQTSMYLCASSSGAISYEQYFGPGTRLTVT.

This chain links TRBV24-1 with TRBJ2-1; D is ambiguous. CDR1 and CDR2 (germline): KGHDR, SFDVKD. V was trimmed by 2 bases and J by 8 bases, leaving 12 bases between them. The CDR3 covers 14 residues. CDR3 in DNA: TGTGCCACCAGTGATTCTCGGTCGGTCCATGAGCAGTTCTTC. It yields the protein CATSDSRSVHEQFF.

The chain links TRBV14 to TRBJ1-2; the D is unclear. V lost 3 bases to trimming and J lost 4 bases, with 9 bases between them. This CDR3 comprises 13 residues. Germline values: CDR1 SGHDN, CDR2 FVKESK. The CDR3: CASSQNGPYGYTF. CDR3 bases: TGTGCCAGCAGCCAGAACGGTCCCTATGGCTACACCTTC.

The J gene is TRBJ1-1, the V gene TRBV15, with D maybe TRBD1 (5 bases). The V end was cut by 3 bases, the J end by 2 bases, with 13 bases between. The length of the CDR3 is 15 residues. CDR1 and CDR2 from the germline V gene are LNHNV and YYDKDF (reference sequence). CDR3 protein: CATSRRTTGNTEAFF. As DNA, the CDR3 is TGTGCCACCAGCAGGAGGACCACAGGAAACACTGAAGCTTTCTTT.

This clone was observed a single time. The V call is TRBV7-9, the J call TRBJ2-3, with 9 bases identical to TRBD2. From germline, CDR1 is SEHNR and CDR2 FQNEAQ (reference sequence). V shed 6 bases and J 0 bases; nucleotides not matched to a gene: 13. CDR3 length: 18 residues. The CDR3 sequence: CASRTLAGSGGSTDTQYF. CDR3 nucleotides: TGTGCCAGCAGGACTCTAGCGGGATCGGGAGGGAGCACAGATACGCAGTATTTT.

The V and J genes are TRBV27 and TRBJ2-7; a weak D match, TRBD1 (6 bases). The CDR3 length is 14 residues. The ends were cut back, 6 bases at V and 4 bases at J, with 16 bases in the middle. Germline V CDR1 and CDR2: MNHEY, SMNVEV (reference sequence). CDR3 in DNA: TGTGCCAGCAGACCCACGGGACACTCGTACGAGCAGTACTTC. The encoded protein is CASRPTGHSYEQYF.